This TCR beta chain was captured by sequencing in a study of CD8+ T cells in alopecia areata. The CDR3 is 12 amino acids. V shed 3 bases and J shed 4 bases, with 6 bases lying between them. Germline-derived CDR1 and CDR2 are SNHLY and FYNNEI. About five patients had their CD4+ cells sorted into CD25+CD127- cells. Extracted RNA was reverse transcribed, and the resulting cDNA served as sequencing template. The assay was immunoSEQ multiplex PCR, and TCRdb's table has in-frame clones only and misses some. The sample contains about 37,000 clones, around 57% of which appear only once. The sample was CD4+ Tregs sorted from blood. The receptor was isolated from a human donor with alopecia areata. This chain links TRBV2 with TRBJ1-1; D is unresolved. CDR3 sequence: CASSDNPTEAFF. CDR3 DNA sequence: TGTGCCAGCAGTGATAACCCCACTGAAGCTTTCTTT.